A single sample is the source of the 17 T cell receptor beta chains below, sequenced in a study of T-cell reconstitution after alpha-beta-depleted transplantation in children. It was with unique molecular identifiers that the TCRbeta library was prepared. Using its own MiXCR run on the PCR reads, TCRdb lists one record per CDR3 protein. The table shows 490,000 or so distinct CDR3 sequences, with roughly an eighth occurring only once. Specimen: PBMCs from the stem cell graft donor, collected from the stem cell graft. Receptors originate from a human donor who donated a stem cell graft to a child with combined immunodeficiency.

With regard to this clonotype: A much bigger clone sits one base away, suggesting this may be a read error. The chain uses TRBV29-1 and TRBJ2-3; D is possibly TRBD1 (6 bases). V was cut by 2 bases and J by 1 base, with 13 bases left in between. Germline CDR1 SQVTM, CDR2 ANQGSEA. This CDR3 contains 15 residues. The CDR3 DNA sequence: TGCAGCGTTGAAACAGGGCGCCATGGCACAGATACGCAGTATTTT. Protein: CSVETGRHGTDTQYF.

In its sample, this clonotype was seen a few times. The CDR3 bases are TGTGCCAGCAGTTACTCCCCTCTGACCTGGGAGGGCACTGAAGCTTTCTTT. Encoded protein: CASSYSPLTWEGTEAFF. The J gene is TRBJ1-1, the V gene TRBV6-5, with D hard to call. There are 17 residues in the CDR3. CDR1 and CDR2 (germline): MNHEY, SVGAGI. Trimming took 0 bases from V and 4 from J, leaving 18 bases between them.

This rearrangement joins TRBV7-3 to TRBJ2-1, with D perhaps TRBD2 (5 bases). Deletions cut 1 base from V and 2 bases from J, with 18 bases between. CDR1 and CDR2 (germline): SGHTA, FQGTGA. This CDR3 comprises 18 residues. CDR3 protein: CASSLKSWETTTYNEQFF. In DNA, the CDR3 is TGTGCCAGCAGCTTAAAAAGTTGGGAGACTACCACCTACAATGAGCAGTTCTTC.

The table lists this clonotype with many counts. CDR3 sequence: CASSLNSEQYF. The CDR3 DNA reads as TGCGCCAGCAGCCTAAACTCCGAGCAGTACTTC. The V gene is TRBV5-1, the J gene TRBJ2-7; D uncertain. Germline CDR1 is SGHRS and CDR2 is YFSETQ. Trimming took 4 bases from V and 6 from J, leaving 8 bases between them. The CDR3 has 11 amino acids.

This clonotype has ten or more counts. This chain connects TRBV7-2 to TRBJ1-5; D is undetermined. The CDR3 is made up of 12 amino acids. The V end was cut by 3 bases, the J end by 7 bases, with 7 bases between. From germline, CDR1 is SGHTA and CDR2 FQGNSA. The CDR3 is CASSLNNQPQHF. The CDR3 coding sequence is TGTGCCAGCAGCTTGAACAACCAGCCCCAGCATTTT.

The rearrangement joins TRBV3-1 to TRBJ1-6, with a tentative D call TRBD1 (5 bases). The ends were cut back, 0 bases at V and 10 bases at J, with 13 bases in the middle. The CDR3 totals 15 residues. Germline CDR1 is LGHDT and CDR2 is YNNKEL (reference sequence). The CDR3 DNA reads TGTGCCAGCAGCCAAGAGGCTTCAGGGAGATCACCCCTCCACTTT. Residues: CASSQEASGRSPLHF.

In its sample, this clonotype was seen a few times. CDR3 nucleotides: TGCAGTGCTATAGGAGACAGGGCTTGGGGCTACACCTTC. This codes for CSAIGDRAWGYTF. The chain has TRBV20-1 and TRBJ1-2, with 7 bases that match TRBD1. The CDR3 length is 13 residues. CDR1 and CDR2 (germline): DFQATT, SNEGSKA (reference sequence). V lost 4 bases and J lost 8; bases outside the gene matches: 10.

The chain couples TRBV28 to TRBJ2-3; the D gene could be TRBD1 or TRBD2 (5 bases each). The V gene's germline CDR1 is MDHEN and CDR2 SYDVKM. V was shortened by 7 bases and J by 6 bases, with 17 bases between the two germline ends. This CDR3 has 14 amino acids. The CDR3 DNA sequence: TGTGCCAGCACTTCCCCCGGGACCCGCGATACGCAGTATTTT. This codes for CASTSPGTRDTQYF.

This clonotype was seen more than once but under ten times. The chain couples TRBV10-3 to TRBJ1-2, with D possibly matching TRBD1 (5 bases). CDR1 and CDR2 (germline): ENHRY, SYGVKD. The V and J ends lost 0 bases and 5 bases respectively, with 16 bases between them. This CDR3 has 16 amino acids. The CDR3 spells CAISESYGRETYGYTF. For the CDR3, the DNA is TGTGCCATCAGTGAGTCCTATGGCAGGGAGACTTATGGCTACACCTTC.

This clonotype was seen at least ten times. CDR3 DNA sequence: TGTGCCAGCAGCCAAGCTAGCTACGAGCAGTACTTC. It is translated as CASSQASYEQYF. The chain joins TRBV3-1 to TRBJ2-7; D is undetermined. The CDR3 has 12 residues. The germline V gene has CDR1 LGHDT and CDR2 YNNKEL (reference sequence). V lost 1 base to trimming and J lost 3 bases, with 4 bases between them.

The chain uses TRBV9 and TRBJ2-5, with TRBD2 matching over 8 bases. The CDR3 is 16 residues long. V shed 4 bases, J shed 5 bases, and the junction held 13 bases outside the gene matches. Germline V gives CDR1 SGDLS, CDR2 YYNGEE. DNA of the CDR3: TGTGCCAGCAGCTTCGGGGGGGCGGCTAGTAGGGAGACCCAGTACTTC. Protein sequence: CASSFGGAASRETQYF.

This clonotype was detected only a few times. The CDR3 is CASSHRPHPYSNQPQHF. In DNA, the CDR3 is TGTGCCAGCAGCCACAGGCCCCACCCTTATAGCAATCAGCCCCAGCATTTT. V usage is TRBV6-5 and J usage is TRBJ1-5; perhaps TRBD1 as D (5 bases). V was clipped by 6 bases and J by 0 bases, with 18 bases between them. This CDR3 is 17 amino acids long. CDR1 and CDR2 (germline): MNHEY, SVGAGI.

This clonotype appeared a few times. The CDR3: CASSRQREASYEQYF. CDR3 nucleotide sequence: TGCGCCAGCAGCCGGCAGCGGGAGGCGTCCTACGAGCAGTACTTC. The chain couples TRBV4-3 to TRBJ2-7; 9 bases are a match to TRBD2. There are 15 residues in the CDR3. Germline trimming cut 4 bases from V and 1 base from J; bases unmatched to any gene: 5. Germline V gives CDR1 LGHNA, CDR2 YSLEER.

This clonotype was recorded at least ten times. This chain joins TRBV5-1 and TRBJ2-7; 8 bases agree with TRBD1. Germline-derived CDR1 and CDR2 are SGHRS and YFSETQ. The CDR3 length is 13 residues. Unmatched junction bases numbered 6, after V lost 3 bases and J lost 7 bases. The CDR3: CASSWKQGGEQYF. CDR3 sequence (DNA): TGCGCCAGCAGCTGGAAACAGGGGGGTGAGCAGTACTTC.

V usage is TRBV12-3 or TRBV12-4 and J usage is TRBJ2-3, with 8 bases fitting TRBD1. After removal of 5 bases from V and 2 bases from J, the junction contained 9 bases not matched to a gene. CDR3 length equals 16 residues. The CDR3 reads CASSELTGVVTDTQYF. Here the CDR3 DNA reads TGTGCCAGCAGTGAGCTGACAGGGGTGGTCACAGATACGCAGTATTTT.

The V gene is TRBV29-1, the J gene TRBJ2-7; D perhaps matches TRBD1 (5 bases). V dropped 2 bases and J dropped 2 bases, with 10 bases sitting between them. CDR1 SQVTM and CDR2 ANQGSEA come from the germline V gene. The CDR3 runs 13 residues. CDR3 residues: CSVESGRAYEQYF. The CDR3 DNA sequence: TGCAGCGTTGAATCTGGCAGGGCCTACGAGCAGTACTTC.

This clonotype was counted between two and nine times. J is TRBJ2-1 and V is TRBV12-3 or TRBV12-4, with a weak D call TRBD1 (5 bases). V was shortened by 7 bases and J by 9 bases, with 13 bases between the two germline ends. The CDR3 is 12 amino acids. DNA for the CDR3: TGTGCCAGCACCTATCTAAGGGGTGAGCAGTTCTTC. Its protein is CASTYLRGEQFF.